The next 12 T cell receptor beta chains were all read from a single sample in a study of identical twins. One entry per CDR3 protein, called by TCRdb with MiXCR from the 5' RACE reads. The table records roughly 690,000 distinct CDR3 sequences, 21% of them present only once. This same sample was also part of a study on T cells expressing NK-cell markers.

Sequencing input: PBMCs. Receptor source: a woman aged 18-29 years in good health.

The chain couples TRBV5-1 to TRBJ2-7, with 15 bases identical to TRBD2. This CDR3 has 17 amino acids. V lost 7 bases to trimming and J lost 2 bases; unmatched junction nucleotides: 10. Per germline, CDR1 SGHRS and CDR2 YFSETQ. In DNA form, the CDR3 reads TGCGCCAGCCCTCCCGGACTAGCGGGAGGGTTTGCCTACGAGCAGTACTTC. Its translation: CASPPGLAGGFAYEQYF.

The chain recombines TRBV20-1 with TRBJ2-7; TRBD1 might be the D (6 bases). Per the germline V gene, CDR1 is DFQATT and CDR2 is SNEGSKA (reference sequence). The CDR3 consists of 13 residues. Trimming left V 3 bases short and J 2 bases short, with 11 bases between. DNA of the CDR3: TGCAGTGCTAGTACAGGGCGACCCTACGAGCAGTACTTC. This sequence encodes CSASTGRPYEQYF.

This clonotype was observed a single time. CDR3 nucleotide sequence: TGTGCCAGCAGCTTAGGCAGCCACTCTGGGGCCAACGTCCTGACTTTC. Amino acids: CASSLGSHSGANVLTF. The chain is built from TRBV11-2 and TRBJ2-6; D unresolved. Deletions cut 1 base from V and 0 bases from J, with 7 bases between. From germline, CDR1 is SGHAT and CDR2 FQNNGV. The CDR3 length is 16 residues.

This clonotype was found a few times. The chain links TRBV5-1 to TRBJ1-6, with D unclear. Germline V CDR1 and CDR2: SGHRS, YFSETQ. Trimming pared 0 bases from V and 6 bases from J, leaving 7 bases between. CDR3 length: 14 amino acids. In DNA form, the CDR3 reads TGCGCCAGCAGCTTGGCCATCGGTAATTCACCCCTCCACTTT. Encoded protein: CASSLAIGNSPLHF.

This clonotype was seen only a few times. The CDR3 region is CASSFDRHEQYF. The DNA for the CDR3 is TGTGCCAGCAGCTTTGACAGGCACGAGCAGTACTTC. This chain connects TRBV5-6 to TRBJ2-7; maybe TRBD1 (6 bases). V was cut by 2 bases and J by 5 bases, with 8 bases left in between. This CDR3 is 12 amino acids long. Germline CDR1 is SGHDT and CDR2 is YYEEEE.

This clonotype occurred once. The chain employs TRBV30 and TRBJ1-1; D is uncertain. V lost 0 bases and J 2 bases, leaving 7 bases between the germline ends. This CDR3 has 13 residues. Germline CDR1 is GTSNPN and CDR2 is SVGIG (reference sequence). CDR3 nucleotide sequence: TGTGCCTGGAGTGTAACCAGCAACACTGAAGCTTTCTTT. It is translated as CAWSVTSNTEAFF. Filled out from reference TRBV30 and TRBJ1-1, the complete variable domain reads SQTIHQWPATLVQPVGSPLSLECTVEGTSNPNLYWYRQAAGRGLQLLFYSVGIGQISSEVPQNLSASRPQDRQFILSSKKLLLSDSGFYLCAWSVTSNTEAFFGQGTRLTVV.

This rearrangement joins TRBV12-3 or TRBV12-4 to TRBJ2-2; the match to TRBD2 covers 7 bases. Germline trimming cut 4 bases from V and 7 bases from J; bases unmatched to any gene: 15. The CDR3 covers 17 residues. CDR3 in DNA: TGTGCCAGCAGTTCCACTTATGGGACTGGGGGGGACGGGGAGCTGTTTTTT. Translated: CASSSTYGTGGDGELFF.

V is TRBV2 and J is TRBJ1-1; D is perhaps TRBD1 (5 bases). Germline V gene lookup returns CDR1 SNHLY and CDR2 FYNNEI. V was cut by 8 bases and J by 1 base, with 32 bases left in between. The CDR3 runs 20 residues. The CDR3 here is CASFVEPGWAGARPNTEAFF. The CDR3 nucleotides read TGTGCCAGCTTTGTGGAGCCAGGGTGGGCCGGGGCCAGGCCGAACACTGAAGCTTTCTTT.

This clonotype was detected only a few times. V and J are TRBV7-8 and TRBJ2-1, with TRBD2 matching over 10 bases. V trimming: 5 bases; J trimming: 3 bases; junction bases outside the gene matches: 7. The CDR3 sequence is 16 residues long. Germline loops: CDR1 SGHVS, CDR2 FQNEAQ. CDR3 sequence (DNA): TGTGCCAGCAGCCGAGCGGGGGGGCCAGACTACAATGAGCAGTTCTTC. Encoded protein: CASSRAGGPDYNEQFF.

V gene TRBV18 combines with J gene TRBJ2-3, with no clear D. The CDR3 loop spans 14 amino acids. The V gene lost 1 base and the J gene lost 3 bases, with 8 bases spanning the gap. Germline V gene sequence: CDR1 KGHSH, CDR2 LQKENI. The DNA of the CDR3 is TGTGCCAGCTCACCACTTCAGTTTACAGATACGCAGTATTTT. Encoded protein: CASSPLQFTDTQYF.

CDR3 residues: CASSESDGRGYTF. The CDR3 bases are TGTGCCAGCAGTGAGTCGGATGGGCGGGGCTACACCTTC. The chain carries TRBV12-3 or TRBV12-4 and TRBJ1-2; D not certain. The CDR3 is 13 residues long. Trimming stripped 5 bases from V and 8 bases from J, with 15 bases between.

The chain employs TRBV3-1 and TRBJ2-1; D may be TRBD2 (5 bases). This CDR3 has 16 residues. Trimming removed 7 bases at V and 4 bases at J, with 20 bases between. CDR1 and CDR2 from the germline V gene are LGHDT and YNNKEL (reference sequence). The CDR3, as DNA: TGTGCCAGCACCCCGCTACGGGGTTTAGGGTACAATGAGCAGTTCTTC. Protein product: CASTPLRGLGYNEQFF.